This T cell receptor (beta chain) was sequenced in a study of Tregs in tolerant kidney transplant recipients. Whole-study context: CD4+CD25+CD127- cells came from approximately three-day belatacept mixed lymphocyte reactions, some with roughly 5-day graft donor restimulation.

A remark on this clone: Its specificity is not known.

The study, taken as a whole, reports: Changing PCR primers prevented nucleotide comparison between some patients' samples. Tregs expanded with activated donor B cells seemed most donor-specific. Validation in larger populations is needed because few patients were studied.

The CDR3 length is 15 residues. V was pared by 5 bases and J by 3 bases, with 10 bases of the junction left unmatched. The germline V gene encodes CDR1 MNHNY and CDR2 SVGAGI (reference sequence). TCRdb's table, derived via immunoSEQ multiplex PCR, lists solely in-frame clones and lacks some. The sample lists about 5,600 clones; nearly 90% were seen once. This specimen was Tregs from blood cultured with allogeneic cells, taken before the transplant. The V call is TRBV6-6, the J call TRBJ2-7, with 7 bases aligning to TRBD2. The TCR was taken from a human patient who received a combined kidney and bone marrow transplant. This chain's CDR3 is CASSPGWSGIYEQYF. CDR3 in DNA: TGTGCCAGCAGTCCCGGGTGGAGCGGGATCTACGAGCAGTACTTC.